The 23 T cell receptor beta chains reported below all come from one sample, sequenced in a study of cytomegalovirus exposure and HLA in healthy donors. Primers for the PCR totalled 60 Vbeta and 13 Jbeta. Sequenced by immunoSEQ multiplex PCR; TCRdb stores in-frame clones only, minus some. The sample shows some 66,000 clones, 78% of them seen only once. Sequences were obtained from PBMCs. The receptors originated from a man aged 35 to 55 in good health and CMV-seronegative.

The V call is TRBV15, the J call TRBJ2-3; 10 bases are shared with TRBD2. Germline V lookup: CDR1 LNHNV, CDR2 YYDKDF (reference sequence). V lost 0 bases, J lost 8 bases, and 11 bases stayed unmatched. CDR3 length: 17 amino acids. The CDR3 region is CATSRDWTSGTSGTQYF. The DNA for the CDR3 is TGTGCCACCAGCAGAGATTGGACTAGCGGTACATCTGGTACGCAGTATTTT. The full variable domain, rest sourced from reference TRBV15 and TRBJ2-3, is DAMVIQNPRYQVTQFGKPVTLSCSQTLNHNVMYWYQQKSSQAPKLLFHYYDKDFNNEADTPDNFQSRRPNTSFCFLDIRSPGLGDTAMYLCATSRDWTSGTSGTQYFGPGTRLTVL.

The chain has TRBV7-8 and TRBJ2-2, with 9 bases fitting TRBD1. The trim removed 5 bases at V and 7 bases at J, leaving 8 bases unmatched. From germline, CDR1 is SGHVS and CDR2 FQNEAQ. This CDR3 is 15 amino acids long. The CDR3 DNA reads as TGTGCCAGCAGCACCCGGGACAGGGTGATCGGGGAGCTGTTTTTT. This codes for CASSTRDRVIGELFF.

The CDR3 region has the DNA TGTGCCAGCAGCACCCCGGGAAGAACGAACACCGGGGAGCTGTTTTTT. Translated, it gives CASSTPGRTNTGELFF. V and J are TRBV5-4 and TRBJ2-2; D perhaps matches TRBD2 (5 bases). Germline CDR1 SGHNT, CDR2 YYREEE (reference sequence). This CDR3 spans 16 amino acids. The ends were cut back, 4 bases at V and 0 bases at J, with 13 bases in the middle.

The J gene is TRBJ1-2, the V gene TRBV6-5; D is uncertain. The length of the CDR3 is 12 residues. Looked up from germline, CDR1 is MNHEY and CDR2 is SVGAGI. V was pared by 10 bases and J by 4 bases, with 13 bases between. The CDR3 protein is CATRGRFYGYTF. DNA of the CDR3: TGTGCCACCCGAGGGCGCTTCTATGGCTACACCTTC.

On this clone itself: At one end the junction does not follow the germline gene, possibly because of a read error. This sample also contains other DNA sequences that code for the same CDR3. The chain carries TRBV9 and TRBJ2-2, with D possibly matching TRBD2 (5 bases). Germline-derived CDR1 and CDR2 are SGDLS and YYNGEE. The CDR3 consists of 12 residues. The CDR3 sequence is CASSANTGELFF. The CDR3 nucleotides are TGTGCCAGCAGCGCAAACACCGGGGAGCTGTTTTTC. The full variable domain, completed using reference TRBV9 and TRBJ2-2, is DSGVTQTPKHLITATGQRVTLRCSPRSGDLSVYWYQQSLDQGLQFLIQYYNGEERAKGNILERFSAQQFPDLHSELNLSSLELGDSALYFCASSANTGELFFGEGSRLTVL.

V and J are TRBV27 and TRBJ2-3; 10 bases fit TRBD2. Germline V gives CDR1 MNHEY, CDR2 SMNVEV (reference sequence). The V and J ends lost 2 bases and 0 bases, in that order; junction bases with no gene match: 2. This CDR3 comprises 16 residues. CDR3 in amino acids: CASSLQLAGSTDTQYF. In DNA, the CDR3 is TGTGCCAGCAGTTTACAACTAGCGGGAAGCACAGATACGCAGTATTTT.

The CDR3 region is CASSLGLAGLDEQYF. The CDR3 DNA reads TGTGCCAGCAGCTTAGGTTTAGCGGGACTGGACGAGCAGTACTTC. The V gene is TRBV7-2, the J gene TRBJ2-7; TRBD2 matches 8 bases. With V trimmed by 1 base and J by 5 bases, 7 bases remained unmatched. Germline CDR1 is SGHTA and CDR2 is FQGNSA. The CDR3 sequence is 15 residues long.

The CDR3: CASRSGLAGEGDTQYF. CDR3 nucleotide sequence: TGCGCCAGCAGGTCGGGACTAGCGGGAGAGGGAGATACGCAGTATTTT. V gene TRBV5-1 combines with J gene TRBJ2-3; 14 nucleotides agree with TRBD2. Germline lookup yields CDR1 SGHRS and CDR2 YFSETQ. This CDR3 comprises 16 residues. V shed 5 bases and J 5 bases; nucleotides not matched to a gene: 7.

The gene calls are TRBV19 and TRBJ2-3, with D tentatively TRBD2 (7 bases). The germline CDR1 and CDR2 sequences are LNHDA and SQIVND (reference sequence). The germline V and J ends were trimmed by 4 bases and 4 bases, with 15 bases remaining between them. CDR3 length: 15 residues. In nucleotides, the CDR3 is TGTGCCAGTAGTAAGGGGGGGGCGCGGGCAGATACGCAGTATTTT. Translation: CASSKGGARADTQYF.

V gene TRBV28 combines with J gene TRBJ2-1; 8 positions match TRBD2. V was clipped by 8 bases and J by 8 bases; unmatched bases: 11. The germline CDR1 and CDR2 sequences are MDHEN and SYDVKM. The CDR3 extends over 14 amino acids. Here the CDR3 DNA reads TGTGCCAGCTCTTGGCGGCCCGGGGGGGATGAGCAGTTCTTC. It encodes CASSWRPGGDEQFF.

In this sample, this clone turned up once. V gene TRBV18 combines with J gene TRBJ2-1, with D maybe TRBD2 (5 bases). The germline V and J ends were trimmed by 1 base and 0 bases, with 10 bases remaining between them. Germline V gene sequence: CDR1 KGHSH, CDR2 LQKENI. The CDR3 contains 16 residues. The CDR3 DNA reads as TGTGCCAGCTCACCACGACGGGAAAGCTCCTACAATGAGCAGTTCTTC. Its translation is CASSPRRESSYNEQFF. Based on the CDR3 plus reference TRBV18 and TRBJ2-1, the full variable domain is NAGVMQNPRHLVRRRGQEARLRCSPMKGHSHVYWYRQLPEEGLKFMVYLQKENIIDESGMPKERFSAEFPKEGPSILRIQQVVRGDSAAYFCASSPRRESSYNEQFFGPGTRLTVL.

In this sample, this clone turned up once. This chain connects TRBV9 to TRBJ1-1; a possible D gene is TRBD1 (6 bases). The CDR3 is made up of 14 amino acids. CDR1 is SGDLS, CDR2 YYNGEE, per germline. Trimming took off 0 bases at V and 1 base at J, with 7 bases between the two ends. CDR3 nucleotides: TGTGCCAGCAGCGTAGACAGGGAGAACACTGAAGCTTTCTTT. Amino acids: CASSVDRENTEAFF.

Note on this clone: This same CDR3 is encoded by further DNA sequences in the sample. The chain joins TRBV18 to TRBJ2-2; the D gene is possibly TRBD1 (6 bases). V was shortened by 0 bases and J by 0 bases, with 8 bases between the two germline ends. CDR1 and CDR2 (germline): KGHSH, LQKENI. This CDR3 comprises 16 residues. The CDR3 loop is CASSPPTGPNTGELFF. The CDR3 DNA reads TGTGCCAGCTCACCACCTACAGGGCCGAACACCGGGGAGCTGTTTTTT.

The chain recombines TRBV15 with TRBJ1-5; perhaps TRBD1 as D (6 bases). Germline V lookup: CDR1 LNHNV, CDR2 YYDKDF (reference sequence). With 7 bases removed from V and 5 bases from J, the gap between germline ends came to 15 bases. CDR3 length: 14 residues. This CDR3 reads CATTQGTTHQPQHF. The CDR3 region has the DNA TGTGCCACCACACAGGGCACAACGCATCAGCCCCAGCATTTT.

A few counts support this clone. The chain carries TRBV28 and TRBJ2-5; 15 bases agree with TRBD2. V shed 3 bases, J shed 7 bases, and the junction held 9 bases outside the gene matches. Per germline, CDR1 MDHEN and CDR2 SYDVKM. The CDR3 covers 17 residues. CDR3 sequence (DNA): TGTGCCAGCAGTTTTAAAGGACTAGCGGGGGGGGCTCGGACCCAGTACTTC. This translates into CASSFKGLAGGARTQYF.

The chain couples TRBV6-1 to TRBJ2-7; TRBD1 is a possible D gene (5 bases). CDR1 MNHNS and CDR2 SASEGT come from the germline V gene. The CDR3 consists of 13 residues. V was clipped by 4 bases and J by 6 bases, with 13 bases between them. CDR3 bases: TGTGCCAGCAGTGGAGGCAGGGTGGGCGAGCAGTACTTC. Residues: CASSGGRVGEQYF.

The chain links TRBV7-9 to TRBJ2-3, with 11 nucleotides matching TRBD2. J gave up 0 bases and V 1 base, and 6 bases lay outside the gene matches. This CDR3 is 18 amino acids long. The germline gives CDR1 SEHNR, CDR2 FQNEAQ (reference sequence). The CDR3 loop is CASSLVVSGRASTDTQYF. In DNA form, the CDR3 reads TGTGCCAGCAGCTTAGTGGTTAGCGGGAGGGCAAGCACAGATACGCAGTATTTT. The full variable domain, rest sourced from reference TRBV7-9 and TRBJ2-3, is DTGVSQNPRHKITKRGQNVTFRCDPISEHNRLYWYRQTLGQGPEFLTYFQNEAQLEKSRLLSDRFSAERPKGSFSTLEIQRTEQGDSAMYLCASSLVVSGRASTDTQYFGPGTRLTVL.

V usage is TRBV7-6 and J usage is TRBJ2-7; possible D gene TRBD2, 6 bases. The ends were cut back, 8 bases at V and 0 bases at J, with 20 bases in the middle. The CDR3 is made up of 16 amino acids. Per the germline V gene, CDR1 is SGHVS and CDR2 is FNYEAQ. The CDR3 spells CASGPYSGTNSYEQYF. The CDR3 DNA reads TGTGCCAGCGGACCCTATAGCGGAACTAACTCCTACGAGCAGTACTTC. Full variable domain (rest looked up from reference TRBV7-6 and TRBJ2-7): GAGVSQSPRYKVTKRGQDVALRCDPISGHVSLYWYRQALGQGPEFLTYFNYEAQQDKSGLPNDRFSAERPEGSISTLTIQRTEQRDSAMYRCASGPYSGTNSYEQYFGPGTRLTVT.

The rearrangement uses TRBV11-2 and TRBJ2-7, with TRBD1 identical over 8 bases. CDR1 is SGHAT and CDR2 is FQNNGV in the germline V gene. With 1 base clipped from V and 5 bases from J, the junction kept 10 bases outside the gene matches. The CDR3 has 16 residues. CDR3 nucleotides: TGTGCCAGCAGCTTAGTCCGGACAGGGTTATCTCACGAGCAGTACTTC. Translating it yields CASSLVRTGLSHEQYF.

This clone was found a few times. The chain recombines TRBV5-6 with TRBJ2-2; the D is unclear. The CDR3 has 11 residues. Germline values: CDR1 SGHDT, CDR2 YYEEEE. V was pared by 7 bases and J by 6 bases, with 7 bases between. The CDR3 bases are TGTGCCAGCCAAACATCCGGGGAGCTGTTTTTT. This encodes CASQTSGELFF.

The J gene is TRBJ1-6, the V gene TRBV5-1, with 9 bases lining up with TRBD1. The CDR3 contains 15 residues. Trimming took 1 base from V and 9 from J; bases not matched to a gene: 5. CDR1 is SGHRS, CDR2 YFSETQ, per germline. CDR3 loop: CASSLNGDRASPLHF. CDR3 nucleotides: TGCGCCAGCAGCTTGAATGGGGACAGGGCTTCACCCCTCCACTTT.

The chain is built from TRBV6-1 and TRBJ1-5, with 7 bases aligning to TRBD1. The CDR3 spans 14 residues. CDR1 and CDR2 from the germline V gene are MNHNS and SASEGT. V shed 3 bases and J 4 bases; nucleotides not matched to a gene: 3. CDR3 protein: CASSETGYNQPQHF. The CDR3 DNA is TGTGCCAGCAGTGAGACAGGGTATAATCAGCCCCAGCATTTT.

CDR3: CASSSRDRSVQQYF. CDR3 sequence (DNA): TGTGCCAGCAGCTCCCGGGACAGGTCAGTTCAGCAGTACTTC. The J gene is TRBJ2-7, the V gene TRBV13; 8 bases match TRBD1. CDR1 is PRHDT, CDR2 FYEKMQ, per germline (reference sequence). V trimming: 4 bases; J trimming: 8 bases; junction bases outside the gene matches: 10. The CDR3 sequence is 14 residues long. Together with reference TRBV13 and TRBJ2-7, the CDR3 gives the full variable domain: AAGVIQSPRHLIKEKRETATLKCYPIPRHDTVYWYQQGPGQDPQFLISFYEKMQSDKGSIPDRFSAQQFSDYHSELNMSSLELGDSALYFCASSSRDRSVQQYFGPGTRLTVT.